This entry describes one TCR beta chain. Treatment here: oral pan-JAK inhibitor, 5-10 mg twice daily. This sample was taken from a study of CD8+ T cells in alopecia areata. As the sequencing template, cDNA was produced by extracting RNA and reverse transcribing it. TCRdb keeps only in-frame clones here, not all; method: immunoSEQ multiplex PCR. This sample has about 210,000 clones, with around 66% found just once. This sequence originates from a human donor with alopecia areata. Sequenced material: CD4+ T cells sorted from blood, taken at week 4, from a patient treated with tofacitinib.

In nucleotides, the CDR3 is TGCAGCGTCCGGTTTGGGACAGGGATCTACGAGCAGTACTTC. Translation: CSVRFGTGIYEQYF. This chain connects TRBV29-1 to TRBJ2-7, with 9 nucleotides matching TRBD1. Per germline, CDR1 SQVTM and CDR2 ANQGSEA. This CDR3 region has 14 residues. Trimming at V came to 6 bases and at J to 3 bases, leaving 9 bases not matched to a gene.